These T cell receptor beta chains were read from a single sample in a study of early T cells in non-severe SARS-CoV-2 infection. Using its own MiXCR run on the 5' RACE reads, TCRdb lists one record per CDR3 protein. The profile shows some 58,000 distinct CDR3 sequences, around 14% of them singletons. The sample was whole blood. These receptors all stem from an adult who was a healthcare worker with PCR-confirmed SARS-CoV-2 infection or an uninfected control (not recorded which). Both conserved end residues are part of each CDR3.

CDR3	V
CSARQGASYGYTF	TRBV20-1
CASSSRERTEAFF	TRBV7-8
CASSLVRGETEAFF	TRBV5-8
CASSRDRGGQETQYF	TRBV4-1
CASGPSGVPNYGYTF	TRBV12-5
CASSTSLWGGTDTQYF	TRBV6-5
CASSFLGSTSGANEQFF	TRBV12-3/TRBV12-4
CASSEASNYGYTF	TRBV6-1
CAWSAPPSGTGVAWRNQPQHF	TRBV30
CASSRPTGAQSGKETQYF	TRBV6-6
CASSYRGRFDTQSSYNEQFF	TRBV6-2/TRBV6-3
CASGLVGERTGAQDF	TRBV12-5
CASRYRTGDGYTF	TRBV3-1
CASSSSRTAGANVLTF	TRBV2
CASSQERNYNSPLHF	TRBV11-2
CASSWTGQSNEKLFF	TRBV7-6
CASSLAGGLQPQHF	TRBV11-2
CASRPRWRENTEAFF	TRBV7-8
CTSTQVGRKETQYF	TRBV7-8
CASSLRGYGYTF	TRBV25-1
CASGNTGTGGSSYEQYF	TRBV12-5
CASGTGGNTGELFF	TRBV7-9
CASSLALAGGPDTQYF	TRBV7-2
CASKLASSAYEQYF	TRBV28
CAGKQGNTDTQYF	TRBV7-9
CASSQGGNNEQFF	TRBV4-3
CASSQDGGVFDEQYF	TRBV7-2
CASSLDRASGELFF	TRBV11-2
CASSRASGGADSPLHF	TRBV5-1
CSAEGTLGYTF	TRBV20-1
CASSPRPGTFLTYEQYF	TRBV7-6
CASSPRGTAGTEAFF	TRBV6-6
CASSSSFGQGQLQETQYF	TRBV7-9
CASSHPGGGQETQYF	TRBV4-1
CASSQDIRYQPQHF	TRBV3-1
CASSPPAGPYEQYF	TRBV18
CASSQELRGYNSPLHF	TRBV4-2
CASSQQQGSPLHF	TRBV4-1
CASSPQGPYEQYF	TRBV18
CASSLGLGAADTQYF	TRBV7-8
CAISERHGVYEQYF	TRBV10-3